This is a list of T cell receptor beta chains from one sample in a study of Ad26.COV2.S vaccination and SARS-CoV-2 variants. Profiling relied on immunoSEQ multiplex PCR, and the TCRdb table lists in-frame clones only, not all of them. The sample lists 400,000 to 500,000 clones; roughly 89% were seen once. The sequencing here drew on peripheral blood, taken in a trial of Ad26.COV2.S vaccine versus placebo. These receptors came from a person aged 18-65 years who received the Ad26.COV2.S COVID-19 vaccine or a placebo. The CDR3 runs from the conserved cysteine through the conserved F or W. Each record gives: J gene, V gene, CDR3 protein.

J: TRBJ2-7
V: TRBV7-2
CDR3: CASSFRGLSYEQYF

J: TRBJ2-3
V: TRBV18
CDR3: CASSPGLNTDTQYF

J: TRBJ2-2
V: TRBV10-3
CDR3: CAISRLAGVGGELFF

J: TRBJ1-6
V: TRBV18
CDR3: CASSLRDRDSPLHF

J: TRBJ2-2
V: TRBV11-1
CDR3: CASSSPRGGNPGELFF

J: TRBJ1-6
V: TRBV5-5
CDR3: CASRTELYNSPLHF

J: TRBJ2-5
V: TRBV27
CDR3: CASSLLGQGREETQYF

J: TRBJ2-6
V: TRBV19
CDR3: CASSSTGTGSGANVLTF

J: TRBJ2-5
V: TRBV15
CDR3: CATSWGQETQYF

J: TRBJ1-6
V: TRBV28
CDR3: CASSRRGGFLSYNSPLHF

J: TRBJ1-5
V: TRBV3-1/TRBV3-2
CDR3: CASSQDWDSRMHF

J: TRBJ1-3
V: TRBV3-1/TRBV3-2
CDR3: CASSQDDLRRRDTIYF

J: TRBJ1-5
V: TRBV18
CDR3: CASSPDRGWSQPQHF

J: TRBJ1-5
V: TRBV24-1
CDR3: CATSDRTGGWDQPQHF

J: TRBJ2-3
V: TRBV6-6
CDR3: CASTLSGRRGFDLQYF

J: TRBJ2-1
V: TRBV4-1
CDR3: CASSREAYPNNEQFF

J: TRBJ1-6
V: TRBV3-1/TRBV3-2
CDR3: CASSQLLRSGTRGSPLHF

J: TRBJ1-5
V: TRBV5-8
CDR3: CASSSHLGNQPQHF

J: TRBJ2-1
V: TRBV5-5
CDR3: CASSLGVGSSYNEQFF

J: TRBJ2-3
V: TRBV5-1
CDR3: CASSLALGGTDTQYF

J: TRBJ2-3
V: TRBV11-3
CDR3: CASSLGLAGAGTDTQYF

J: TRBJ2-1
V: TRBV7-2
CDR3: CASSLTGETSYNEQFF

J: TRBJ1-4
V: TRBV23-1
CDR3: CASSQGTYNEKLFF

J: TRBJ2-7
V: TRBV5-6
CDR3: CASSYDREVYEQYF

J: TRBJ2-1
V: TRBV10-3
CDR3: CAISELTGMFF

J: TRBJ1-5
V: TRBV19
CDR3: CASSIPGRGRRLGAHQPQHF

J: TRBJ1-3
V: TRBV3-1/TRBV3-2
CDR3: CASSQDYTTIYF

J: TRBJ2-1
V: TRBV5-1
CDR3: CASSRTGLNYNEQFF

J: TRBJ1-2
V: TRBV6-5
CDR3: CASSYSNGGGDGYTF

J: TRBJ1-2
V: TRBV15
CDR3: CATSRPREDRSYGYTF

J: TRBJ2-5
V: TRBV13
CDR3: CASSSPGDHAQYF

J: TRBJ1-1
V: TRBV5-1
CDR3: CASGTGLNTEAFF

J: TRBJ1-3
V: TRBV7-2
CDR3: CASSLGLMGGNTIYF

J: TRBJ2-6
V: TRBV7-9
CDR3: CASSLSAGGSTGANVLTF

J: TRBJ2-5
V: TRBV10-3
CDR3: CAISDWGLAEDQETQYF

J: TRBJ2-1
V: TRBV9
CDR3: CASSASGRASNEQFF

J: TRBJ2-5
V: TRBV9
CDR3: CASSAPWGETQYF

J: TRBJ2-3
V: TRBV14
CDR3: CASSQDRRLLTDTQYF

J: TRBJ2-1
V: TRBV5-1
CDR3: CASSLRPTGTVNEQFF

J: TRBJ1-1
V: TRBV4-1
CDR3: CASSQDERREITEAFF

J: TRBJ2-2
V: TRBV5-1
CDR3: CASSGVWGTGELFF

J: TRBJ2-7
V: TRBV5-6
CDR3: CASSWGTHYEQYF

J: TRBJ2-7
V: TRBV5-1
CDR3: CASSLGQSYEQYF

J: TRBJ1-2
V: TRBV4-2
CDR3: CASSENYGYTF

J: TRBJ1-4
V: TRBV18
CDR3: CASSPRGVSNEKLFF

J: TRBJ2-7
V: TRBV11-1
CDR3: CASSPSGGFMDEQYF

J: TRBJ1-6
V: TRBV27
CDR3: CASSWDRGGNSPLHF

J: TRBJ2-2
V: TRBV5-1
CDR3: CASSLRGNPNTGELFF

J: TRBJ2-5
V: TRBV4-1
CDR3: CASSRLPGETQYF

J: TRBJ1-5
V: TRBV18
CDR3: CASSPDTTGSGNQPQHF

J: TRBJ2-1
V: TRBV6-4
CDR3: CASSARSGSGNEQFF

J: TRBJ2-5
V: TRBV9
CDR3: CASSLAGGLGTQYF

J: TRBJ2-7
V: TRBV10-1
CDR3: CARETGALSWSSYEQYF

J: TRBJ2-2
V: TRBV5-1
CDR3: CASSPEFGGNTGELFF

J: TRBJ1-1
V: TRBV18
CDR3: CASSPPGSWGDTEAFF

J: TRBJ2-1
V: TRBV2
CDR3: CASSEVVDNEQFF

J: TRBJ2-2
V: TRBV19
CDR3: CASRDYTGELFF